The clone carrying this T cell receptor beta chain was seen a handful of times. Its antigen is as yet unknown. The treatment: skin biopsy from PPD injection site in Mantoux-positive individual. An oligonucleotide containing a UMI was ligated to the 3' end of TCR cDNA. The data are from a study of naive and memory T cell subsets. General study findings and limits: This RNA-based method may be sensitive to activation-related transcript changes. Both skin biopsy types reportedly yielded TCRs, tuberculin sites far more.

Germline V lookup: CDR1 SGHTA, CDR2 FQGNSA. CDR3 length: 14 amino acids. V shed 5 bases, J shed 4 bases, and the junction held 5 bases outside the gene matches. The SP2 primer and nested alpha and beta constant region primers amplified ligated cDNA in four rounds. TCRdb redid the calling of the UMI-ligation and nested PCR reads with MiXCR, one entry per CDR3 protein. The profile shows more than 30,000 distinct CDR3 sequences, less than 8.5% of them singletons. The receptor's source is an adult in good health. The input for sequencing was skin, taken from a tuberculin skin test site. The gene calls are TRBV7-2 and TRBJ1-2; TRBD1 matches 9 bases. The CDR3 DNA follows: TGTGCCAGCAGCGCCGGGACAGGGCCCTATGGCTACACCTTC. It yields the protein CASSAGTGPYGYTF. The full variable domain, with the rest looked up from reference TRBV7-2 and TRBJ1-2, is GAGVSQSPSNKVTEKGKDVELRCDPISGHTALYWYRQSLGQGLEFLIYFQGNSAPDKSGLPSDRFSAERTGGSVSTLTIQRTQQEDSAVYLCASSAGTGPYGYTFGSGTRLTVV.